This T cell receptor beta chain was retrieved from a study of control samples from healthy donors and cancer patients (TCRdb year 2020). Regarding this clone: The specificity of this receptor is unknown. There are no base qualities to consult, and no much larger clone falls within one base.

CDR1 and CDR2 (LNHNV, YYDKDF) derive from the germline V gene (reference sequence). The cysteine opens and the phenylalanine closes a CDR3 of 15 amino acids. This entry keeps only the CDR3 DNA: 45 bases, framed from base 1. Trimming at the junction amounts to 0 bases on V and 0 bases on J, and the germline ends lie 9 bases apart. Libraries came from the immunoSEQ multiplex PCR assay. The immuneACCESS repertoire file appears here via TCRdb, limited to in-frame rearrangements. These files lack a portion of the clones; in checked studies, under half of the deficit traces to unresolved V genes, and the cause of the others is not known. For this sample there are tens of thousands of clones; over 75% appear just once. Of the sample, roughly an eighth is held by the ten largest clones.

Recombination linked TRBV15 to TRBJ2-7, with an unclear D gene assignment. The sequencing sample was made of PBMCs. This clonotype was obtained from an older woman with lung cancer. The DNA sequence is TGTGCCACCAGCAGAGATAAGTGGGGCTCCTACGAGCAGTACTTC. Translated, it gives CATSRDKWGSYEQYF.